The entry below gives a single T cell receptor beta chain sequence along with its context. The antigen this receptor binds is unknown. The sample holds no much larger clone one base away, and base qualities are not on file. TCRbeta CDR3 regions were amplified from genomic DNA by means of the immunoSEQ Assay, a bias-controlled multiplex PCR. In the original analysis: The number of nucleated cells in each sample was estimated from the amplification of reference gene primers within the assay. To quantify the absolute abundance of each unique TCRbeta CDR3 rearrangement, sequence reads were collapsed and filtered. For each sample, productive Simpson clonality was calculated by taking the square root of Simpson's diversity index across productive rearrangements. This is the immuneACCESS table as TCRdb keeps it, with only in-frame sequences that have V and J called. A part of the clones is gone; compared with another copy, unresolved V genes explain less than half, and the rest is unexplained. The D gene and trimming were derived from the DNA, and the V and J assignments and clone size from that table. A total of 150,000 to 200,000 clones appear in this sample, roughly four fifths of them only once. Around 7.5% of the sample is held by the ten biggest clonotypes.

The data were taken from a study of blood T cell repertoires in COVID-19 (TCRdb year 2020). In terms of the full investigation: Collaborator samples came from the United States, Italy and Spain and covered acute and convalescent phases of COVID-19. The dataset comprised deeply sampled blood TCRbeta repertoires from subjects exposed to, actively infected with, or recovered from COVID-19. The prospective study material was composed of cDNA or gDNA derived from T cells, B-cell-depleted T cells, or PBMCs. The repertoires were released in a freely available public database intended as a resource for research on the immune response to SARS-CoV-2. Nearly every sample came with metadata listing a de-identified subject ID, COVID-19 status, age in years and sex. Where available, HLA class I and class II types were obtained from metadata supplied by the sample provider rather than from assay-based typing. Samples were obtained from the ongoing ImmuneRACE study (first 160 participants) and from some 1,300 subjects provided by 6 global collaborators.

For CDR1 and CDR2, the germline V gene lists SGHRS and YFSETQ. V loses 0 bases of germline sequence and J loses 0 bases, and the interval between the two ends is 12 bases. The CDR3 goes from the cysteine to the phenylalanine over 16 residues. The CDR3 DNA has 48 bases and is translated from base 1. Points the paper makes about the study in general: How much clinical and demographic metadata was included differed by source and by participant, and the metadata was provided uncurated.

Participants in the prospective study were aged roughly 18 to 89 years, lived in under 30 United States geographic areas, and enrolled through a virtual design. Cohort assignment in the prospective study relied on participant-reported clinical history from a screening survey and a study questionnaire. Recovered participants in ImmuneRACE Cohort 3 were defined as having two consecutive negative NP/OP PCR tests, clearance from a healthcare professional, or resolution of symptoms. Mobile phlebotomists in the prospective study collected whole blood, serum and a nasopharyngeal or oropharyngeal swab from every participant. Participants in the prospective study had the option to provide additional blood draws and questionnaires over a roughly 2-month period. Before DNA extraction, prospective study blood samples were shipped either frozen or at room temperature.

The sequence links TRBV5-1 to TRBJ1-1; the D gene is perhaps TRBD1, from 5 matching bases. The sample consisted of PBMCs or T cells enriched from blood (not recorded which). The receptor was isolated from a man between 35 and 55 years old who had recovered from COVID-19. The bases read TGCGCCAGCAGCTTGGACCCCACAGGTGTGAACACTGAAGCTTTCTTT. Translation gives CASSLDPTGVNTEAFF.